This is a list of T cell receptor beta chains from one sample in a study of blood T cells in healthy people across ages. TCRdb reanalysed the 5' RACE reads using MiXCR and keeps one entry per CDR3 protein. The sample contains fewer than 800,000 distinct CDR3 sequences, around 45% of which appear only once. The sample taken for sequencing was blood. These receptor sequences come from a woman aged 55 to 70 in good health. The CDR3 runs from the conserved cysteine through the conserved F or W. A D gene is named only where the DNA matches it firmly. Size is stated for part of the rows, as once, few or many counts, or as a class when the clone is expanded.

D gene: NA; clone size: NA; V gene: TRBV29-1; J gene: TRBJ2-3; CDR3 protein: CSVENGGTDTQYF; CDR3 DNA: TGCAGCGTTGAAAATGGGGGGACAGATACGCAGTATTTT
D gene: NA; clone size: few; V gene: TRBV2; J gene: TRBJ2-3; CDR3 protein: CASTSGMGDTQYF; CDR3 DNA: TGTGCCAGCACGTCAGGGATGGGCGATACGCAGTATTTT
D gene: TRBD2; clone size: few; V gene: TRBV6-1; J gene: TRBJ2-1; CDR3 protein: CASTAGDLYNEQFF; CDR3 DNA: TGTGCCAGTACAGCGGGAGATCTCTACAATGAGCAGTTCTTC
D gene: NA; clone size: few; V gene: TRBV15; J gene: TRBJ2-5; CDR3 protein: CATSRAPGKETQYF; CDR3 DNA: TGTGCCACCAGCCGAGCCCCGGGAAAAGAGACCCAGTACTTC
D gene: TRBD1; clone size: few; V gene: TRBV3-1; J gene: TRBJ2-4; CDR3 protein: CASSHIGGRANIQYF; CDR3 DNA: TGTGCCAGCAGCCATATAGGGGGCCGGGCTAACATTCAGTACTTC
D gene: TRBD2; clone size: few; V gene: TRBV7-3; J gene: TRBJ2-3; CDR3 protein: CASSSPSGDTQYF; CDR3 DNA: TGTGCCAGCAGCTCGCCTAGCGGAGATACGCAGTATTTT
D gene: TRBD1; clone size: NA; V gene: TRBV20-1; J gene: TRBJ1-2; CDR3 protein: CSARDVDREYGYTF; CDR3 DNA: TGCAGTGCTAGAGATGTGGACAGGGAATATGGCTACACCTTC
D gene: TRBD2; clone size: NA; V gene: TRBV20-1; J gene: TRBJ2-1; CDR3 protein: CSARDRGLATLGQFF; CDR3 DNA: TGCAGTGCTAGAGATCGAGGACTAGCCACTCTTGGGCAGTTCTTC
D gene: NA; clone size: many; V gene: TRBV18; J gene: TRBJ2-3; CDR3 protein: CASSPISGTDTQYF; CDR3 DNA: TGTGCCAGCTCACCAATTAGTGGGACAGATACGCAGTATTTT
D gene: TRBD2; clone size: few; V gene: TRBV3-1; J gene: TRBJ2-7; CDR3 protein: CASSQGGGYSYEQYF; CDR3 DNA: TGTGCCAGCAGCCAAGGGGGAGGGTACTCCTACGAGCAGTACTTC
D gene: TRBD1; clone size: NA; V gene: TRBV29-1; J gene: TRBJ2-7; CDR3 protein: CSVDRGQGFEQYF; CDR3 DNA: TGCAGCGTTGATAGGGGACAGGGGTTCGAGCAGTACTTC
D gene: TRBD2; clone size: NA; V gene: TRBV29-1; J gene: TRBJ2-3; CDR3 protein: CSVERGSADTQYF; CDR3 DNA: TGCAGCGTTGAGCGCGGGAGCGCAGATACGCAGTATTTT
D gene: TRBD2; clone size: NA; V gene: TRBV4-2; J gene: TRBJ2-3; CDR3 protein: CASSQEAVASGCHTDTQYF; CDR3 DNA: TGTGCCAGCAGCCAAGAAGCCGTGGCTAGCGGGTGTCACACAGATACGCAGTATTTT
D gene: TRBD1; clone size: NA; V gene: TRBV13; J gene: TRBJ2-7; CDR3 protein: CASSLQGAGNEQYF; CDR3 DNA: TGTGCCAGCAGCTTACAGGGGGCAGGCAACGAGCAGTACTTC
D gene: NA; clone size: NA; V gene: TRBV6-2/TRBV6-3; J gene: TRBJ2-5; CDR3 protein: CASSPNELLQETQYF; CDR3 DNA: TGTGCCAGCAGTCCTAACGAGCTGCTACAAGAGACCCAGTACTTC